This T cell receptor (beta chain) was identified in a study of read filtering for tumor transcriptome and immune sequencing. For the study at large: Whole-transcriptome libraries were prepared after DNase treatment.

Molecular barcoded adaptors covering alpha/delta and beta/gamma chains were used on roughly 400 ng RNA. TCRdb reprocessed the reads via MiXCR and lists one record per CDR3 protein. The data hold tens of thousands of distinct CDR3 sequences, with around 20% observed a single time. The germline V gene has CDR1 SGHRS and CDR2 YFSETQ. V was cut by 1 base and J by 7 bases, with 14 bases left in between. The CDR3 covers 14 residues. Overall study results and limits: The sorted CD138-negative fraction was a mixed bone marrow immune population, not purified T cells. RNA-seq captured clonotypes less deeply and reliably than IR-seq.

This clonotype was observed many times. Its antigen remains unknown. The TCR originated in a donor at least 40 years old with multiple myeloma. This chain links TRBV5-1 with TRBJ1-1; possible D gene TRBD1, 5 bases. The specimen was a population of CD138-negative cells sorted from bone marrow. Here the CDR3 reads CASSLSGFDFEAFF. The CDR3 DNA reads TGCGCCAGCAGCTTGTCAGGGTTTGATTTTGAAGCTTTCTTT.